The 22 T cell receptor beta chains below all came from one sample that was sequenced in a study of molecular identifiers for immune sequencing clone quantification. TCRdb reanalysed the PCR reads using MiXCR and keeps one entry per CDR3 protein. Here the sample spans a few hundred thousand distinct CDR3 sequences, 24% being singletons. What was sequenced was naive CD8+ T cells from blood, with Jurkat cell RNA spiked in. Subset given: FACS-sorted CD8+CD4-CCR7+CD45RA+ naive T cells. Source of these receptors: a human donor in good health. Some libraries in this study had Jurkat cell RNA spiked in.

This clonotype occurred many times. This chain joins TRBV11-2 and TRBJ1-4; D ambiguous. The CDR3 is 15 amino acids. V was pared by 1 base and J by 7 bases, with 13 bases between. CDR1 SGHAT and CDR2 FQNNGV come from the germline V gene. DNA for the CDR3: TGTGCCAGCAGCTTAGTAGTCGGGTCTAGTGAAAAACTGTTTTTT. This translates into CASSLVVGSSEKLFF.

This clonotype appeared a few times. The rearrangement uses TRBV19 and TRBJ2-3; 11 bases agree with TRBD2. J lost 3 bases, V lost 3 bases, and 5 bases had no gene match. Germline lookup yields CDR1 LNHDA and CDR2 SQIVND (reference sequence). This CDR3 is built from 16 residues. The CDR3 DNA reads TGTGCCAGTAGTATTGGGACTAGCGGAATTACAGATACGCAGTATTTT. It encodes CASSIGTSGITDTQYF. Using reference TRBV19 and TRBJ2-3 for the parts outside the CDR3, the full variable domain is DGGITQSPKYLFRKEGQNVTLSCEQNLNHDAMYWYRQDPGQGLRLIYYSQIVNDFQKGDIAEGYSVSREKKESFPLTVTSAQKNPTAFYLCASSIGTSGITDTQYFGPGTRLTVL.

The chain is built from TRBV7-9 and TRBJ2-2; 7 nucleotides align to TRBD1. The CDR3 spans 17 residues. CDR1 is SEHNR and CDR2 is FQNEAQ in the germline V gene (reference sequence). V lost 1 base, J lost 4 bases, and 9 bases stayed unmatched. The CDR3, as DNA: TGTGCCAGCAGCTTAGTTGGGACAGTGAGCCCCACCGGGGAGCTGTTTTTT. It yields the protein CASSLVGTVSPTGELFF.

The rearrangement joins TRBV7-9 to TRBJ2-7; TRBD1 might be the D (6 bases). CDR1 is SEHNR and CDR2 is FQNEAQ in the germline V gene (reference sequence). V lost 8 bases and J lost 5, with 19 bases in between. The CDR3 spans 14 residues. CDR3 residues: CASGIRGQSDEQYF. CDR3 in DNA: TGTGCCAGCGGAATTCGAGGACAGTCCGACGAGCAGTACTTC.

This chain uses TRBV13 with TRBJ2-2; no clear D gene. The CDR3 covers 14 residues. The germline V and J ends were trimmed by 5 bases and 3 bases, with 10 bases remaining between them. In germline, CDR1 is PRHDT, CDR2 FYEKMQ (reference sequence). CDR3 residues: CASSPPSHTGELFF. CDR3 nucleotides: TGTGCCAGCAGCCCCCCAAGTCACACCGGGGAGCTGTTTTTT.

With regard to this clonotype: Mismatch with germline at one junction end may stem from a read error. The CDR3 sequence: CAGSVGPMLGQYF. The CDR3 bases are TGTGCCGGCAGCGTGGGGCCCATGTTGGGGCAGTATTTT. V is TRBV11-2 and J is TRBJ2-3; D perhaps matches TRBD1 (5 bases). Germline values: CDR1 SGHAT, CDR2 FQNNGV. The CDR3 is 13 amino acids.

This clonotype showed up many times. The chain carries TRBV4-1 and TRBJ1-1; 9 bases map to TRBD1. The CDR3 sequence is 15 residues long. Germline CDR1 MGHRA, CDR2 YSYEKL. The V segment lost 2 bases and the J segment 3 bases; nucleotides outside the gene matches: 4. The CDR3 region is CASSQPWTGDTEAFF. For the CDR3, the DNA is TGCGCCAGCAGCCAACCTTGGACAGGGGACACTGAAGCTTTCTTT.

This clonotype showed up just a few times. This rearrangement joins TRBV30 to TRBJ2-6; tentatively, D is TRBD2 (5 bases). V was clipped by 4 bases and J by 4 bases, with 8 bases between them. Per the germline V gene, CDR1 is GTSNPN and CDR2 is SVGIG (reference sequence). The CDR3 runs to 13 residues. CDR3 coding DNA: TGTGCCTGGACGCCGGGGGGGGCCAACGTCCTGACTTTC. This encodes CAWTPGGANVLTF.

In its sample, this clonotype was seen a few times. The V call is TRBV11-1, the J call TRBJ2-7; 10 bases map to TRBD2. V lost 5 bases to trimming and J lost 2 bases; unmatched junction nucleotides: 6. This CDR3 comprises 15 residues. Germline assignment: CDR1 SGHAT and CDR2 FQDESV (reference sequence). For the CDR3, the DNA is TGTGCCAGCAGCGCACTAGCGGGGATCACCTACGAGCAGTACTTC. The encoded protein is CASSALAGITYEQYF. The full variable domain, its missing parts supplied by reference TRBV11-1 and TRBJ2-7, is EAEVAQSPRYKITEKSQAVAFWCDPISGHATLYWYRQILGQGPELLVQFQDESVVDDSQLPKDRFSAERLKGVDSTLKIQPAELGDSAMYLCASSALAGITYEQYFGPGTRLTVT.

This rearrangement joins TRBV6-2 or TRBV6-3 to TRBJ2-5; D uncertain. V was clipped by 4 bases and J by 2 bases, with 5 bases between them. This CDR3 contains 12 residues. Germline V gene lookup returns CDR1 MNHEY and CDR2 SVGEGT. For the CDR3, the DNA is TGTGCCAGCAGTTCGGTACAAGAGACCCAGTACTTC. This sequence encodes CASSSVQETQYF.

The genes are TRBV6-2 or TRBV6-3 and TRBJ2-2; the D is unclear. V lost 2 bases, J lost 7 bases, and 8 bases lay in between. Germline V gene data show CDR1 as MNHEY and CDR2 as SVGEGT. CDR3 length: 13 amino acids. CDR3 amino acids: CASSYGMVGELFF. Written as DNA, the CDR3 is TGTGCCAGCAGTTACGGGATGGTCGGGGAGCTGTTTTTT.

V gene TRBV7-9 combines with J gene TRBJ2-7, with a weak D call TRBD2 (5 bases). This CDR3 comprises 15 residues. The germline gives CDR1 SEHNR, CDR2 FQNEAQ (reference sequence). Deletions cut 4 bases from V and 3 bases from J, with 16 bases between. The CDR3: CASSSPITRSYEQYF. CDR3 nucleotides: TGTGCCAGCAGCTCTCCAATAACTAGGAGCTACGAGCAGTACTTC.

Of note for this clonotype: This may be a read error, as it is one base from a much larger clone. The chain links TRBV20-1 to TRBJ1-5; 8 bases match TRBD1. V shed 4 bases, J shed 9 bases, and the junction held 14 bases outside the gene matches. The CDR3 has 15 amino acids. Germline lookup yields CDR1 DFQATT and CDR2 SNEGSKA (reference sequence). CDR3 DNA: TGCAGTGCTACCACGGACAGGGACCTGGGGCTGCCCCAGCATTTT. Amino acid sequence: CSATTDRDLGLPQHF.

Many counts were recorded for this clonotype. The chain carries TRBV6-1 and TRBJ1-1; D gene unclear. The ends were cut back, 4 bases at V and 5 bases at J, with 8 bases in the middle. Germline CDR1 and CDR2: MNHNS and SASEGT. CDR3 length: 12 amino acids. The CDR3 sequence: CASSVLGTEAFF. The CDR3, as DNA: TGTGCCAGCAGTGTCCTCGGTACTGAAGCTTTCTTT.

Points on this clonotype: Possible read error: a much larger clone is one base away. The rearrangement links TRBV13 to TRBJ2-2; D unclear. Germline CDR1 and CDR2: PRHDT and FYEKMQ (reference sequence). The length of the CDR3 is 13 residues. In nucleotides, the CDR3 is TGTGCCTGCAGCTTAGCACTCACCGGGGAGCTGTTTTTT. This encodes CACSLALTGELFF.

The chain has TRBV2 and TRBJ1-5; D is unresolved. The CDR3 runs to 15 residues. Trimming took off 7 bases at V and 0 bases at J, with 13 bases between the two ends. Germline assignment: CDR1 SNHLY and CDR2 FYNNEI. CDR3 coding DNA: TGTGCCAGCATGGTCGGCTCACATAGCAATCAGCCCCAGCATTTT. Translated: CASMVGSHSNQPQHF.

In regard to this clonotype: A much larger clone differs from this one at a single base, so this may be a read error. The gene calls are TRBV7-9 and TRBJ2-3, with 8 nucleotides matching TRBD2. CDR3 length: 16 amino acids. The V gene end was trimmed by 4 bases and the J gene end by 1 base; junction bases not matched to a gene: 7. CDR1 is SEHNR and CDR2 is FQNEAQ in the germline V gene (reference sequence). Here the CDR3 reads CASSSWGLEGTDTQYF. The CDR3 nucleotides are TGTGCCAGCAGCTCCTGGGGACTAGAGGGCACAGATACGCAGTATTTT. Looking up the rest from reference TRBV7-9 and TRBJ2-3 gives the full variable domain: DTGVSQNPRHKITKRGQNVTFRCDPISEHNRLYWYRQTLGQGPEFLTYFQNEAQLEKSRLLSDRFSAERPKGSFSTLEIQRTEQGDSAMYLCASSSWGLEGTDTQYFGPGTRLTVL.

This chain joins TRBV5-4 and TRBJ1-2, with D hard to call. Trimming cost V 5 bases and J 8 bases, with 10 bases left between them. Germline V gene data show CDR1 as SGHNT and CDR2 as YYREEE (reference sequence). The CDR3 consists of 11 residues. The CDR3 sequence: CASRTQGGYTF. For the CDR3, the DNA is TGTGCCAGCAGGACGCAAGGAGGCTACACCTTC.

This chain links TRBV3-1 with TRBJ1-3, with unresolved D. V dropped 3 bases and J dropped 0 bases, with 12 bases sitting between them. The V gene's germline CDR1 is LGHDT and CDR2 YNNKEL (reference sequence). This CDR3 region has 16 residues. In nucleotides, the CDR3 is TGTGCCAGCAGCCAGTCAGGACGGATCTCTGGAAACACCATATATTTT. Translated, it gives CASSQSGRISGNTIYF.

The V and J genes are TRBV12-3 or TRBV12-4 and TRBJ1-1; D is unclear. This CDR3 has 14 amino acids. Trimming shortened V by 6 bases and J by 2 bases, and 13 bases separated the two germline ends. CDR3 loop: CASRTTIINTEAFF. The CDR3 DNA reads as TGTGCCAGCAGGACGACAATAATTAACACTGAAGCTTTCTTT.

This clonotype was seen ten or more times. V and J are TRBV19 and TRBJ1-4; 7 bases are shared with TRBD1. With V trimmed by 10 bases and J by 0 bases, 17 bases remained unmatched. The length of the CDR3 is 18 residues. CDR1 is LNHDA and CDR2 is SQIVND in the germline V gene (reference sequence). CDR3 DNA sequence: TGTGCCACCTCACGGGACAGCGCGTTAGTTGCAACTAATGAAAAACTGTTTTTT. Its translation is CATSRDSALVATNEKLFF.

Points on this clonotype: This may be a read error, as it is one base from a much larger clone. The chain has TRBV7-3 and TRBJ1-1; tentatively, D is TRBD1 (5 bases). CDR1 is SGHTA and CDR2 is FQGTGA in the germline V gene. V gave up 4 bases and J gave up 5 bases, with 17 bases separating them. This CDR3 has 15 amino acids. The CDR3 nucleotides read TGTGCCAGCAGCTGGAAAGAGGGGAGGGAAACTGAAGCTTTCTTT. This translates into CASSWKEGRETEAFF.